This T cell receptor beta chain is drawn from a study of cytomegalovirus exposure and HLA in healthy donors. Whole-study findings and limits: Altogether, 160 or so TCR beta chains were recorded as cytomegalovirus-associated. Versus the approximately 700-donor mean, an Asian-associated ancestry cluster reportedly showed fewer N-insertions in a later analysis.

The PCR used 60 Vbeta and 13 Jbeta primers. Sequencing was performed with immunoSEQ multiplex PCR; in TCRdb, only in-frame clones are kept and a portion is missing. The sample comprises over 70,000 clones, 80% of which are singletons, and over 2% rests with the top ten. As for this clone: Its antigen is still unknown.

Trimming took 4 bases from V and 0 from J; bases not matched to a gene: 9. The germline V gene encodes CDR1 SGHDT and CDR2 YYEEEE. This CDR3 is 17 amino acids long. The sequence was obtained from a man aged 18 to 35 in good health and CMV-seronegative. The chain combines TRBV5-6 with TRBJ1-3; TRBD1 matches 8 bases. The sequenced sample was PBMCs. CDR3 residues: CASSLLDRETSGNTIYF. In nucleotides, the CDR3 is TGTGCCAGCAGCCTCCTGGACAGGGAAACCTCTGGAAACACCATATATTTT.